This T cell receptor (beta chain) was retrieved from a study of blood T cell repertoires in COVID-19. Looking at the study overall: From T cells, B-cell-depleted T cells, or PBMCs came the material, which was cDNA or gDNA.

Assay: immunoSEQ multiplex PCR; the TCRdb copy retains only in-frame clones and omits some. The data show about 49,000 clones, with approximately 81% seen just once and 20% to 25% held by the top ten. This TCR was sampled from a woman older than 75 with COVID-19, enrolled during active disease. The sample taken for sequencing was peripheral blood.

Here the CDR3 reads CATSDAHRSATGELFF. The CDR3, as DNA: TGTGCCACCAGTGATGCCCACAGGTCGGCCACCGGGGAGCTGTTTTTT. The chain combines TRBV24-1 with TRBJ2-2, with a tentative D call TRBD1 (5 bases). Trimming took off 3 bases at V and 4 bases at J, with 14 bases between the two ends. The CDR3 spans 16 residues. Germline lookup yields CDR1 KGHDR and CDR2 SFDVKD.